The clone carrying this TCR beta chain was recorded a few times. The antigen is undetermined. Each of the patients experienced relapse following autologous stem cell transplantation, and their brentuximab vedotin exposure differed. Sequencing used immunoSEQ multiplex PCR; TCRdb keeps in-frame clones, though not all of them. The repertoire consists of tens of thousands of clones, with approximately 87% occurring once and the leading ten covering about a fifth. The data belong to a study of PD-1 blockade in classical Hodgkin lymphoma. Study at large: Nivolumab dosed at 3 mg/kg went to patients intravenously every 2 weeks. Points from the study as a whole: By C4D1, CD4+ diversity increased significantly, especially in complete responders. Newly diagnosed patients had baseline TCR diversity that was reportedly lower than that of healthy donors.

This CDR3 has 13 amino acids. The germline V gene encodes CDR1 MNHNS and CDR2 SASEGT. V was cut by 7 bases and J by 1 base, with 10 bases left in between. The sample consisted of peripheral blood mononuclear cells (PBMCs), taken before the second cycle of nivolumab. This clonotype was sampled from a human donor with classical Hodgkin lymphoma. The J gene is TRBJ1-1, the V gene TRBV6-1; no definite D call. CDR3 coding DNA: TGTGCCAGCACCCTTTCAGGGAACACTGAAGCTTTCTTT. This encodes CASTLSGNTEAFF.